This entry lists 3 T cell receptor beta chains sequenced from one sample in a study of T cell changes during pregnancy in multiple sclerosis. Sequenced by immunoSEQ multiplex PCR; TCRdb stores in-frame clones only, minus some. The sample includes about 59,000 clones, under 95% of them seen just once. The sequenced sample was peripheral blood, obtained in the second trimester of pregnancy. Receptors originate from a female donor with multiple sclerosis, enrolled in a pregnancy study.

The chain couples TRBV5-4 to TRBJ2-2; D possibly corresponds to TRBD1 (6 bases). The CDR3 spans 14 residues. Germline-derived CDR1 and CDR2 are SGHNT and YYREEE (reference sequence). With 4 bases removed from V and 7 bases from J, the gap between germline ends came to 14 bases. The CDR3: CASSGLQGIGELFF. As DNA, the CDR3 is TGTGCCAGCAGCGGCCTGCAGGGGATCGGGGAGCTGTTTTTT.

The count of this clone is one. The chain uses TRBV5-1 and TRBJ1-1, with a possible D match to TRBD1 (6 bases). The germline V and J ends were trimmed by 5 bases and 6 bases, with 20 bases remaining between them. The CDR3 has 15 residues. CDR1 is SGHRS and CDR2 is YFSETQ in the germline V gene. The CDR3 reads CASSPVGALNPEAFF. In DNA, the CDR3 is TGCGCCAGCAGTCCTGTGGGGGCTCTTAACCCTGAAGCTTTCTTT.

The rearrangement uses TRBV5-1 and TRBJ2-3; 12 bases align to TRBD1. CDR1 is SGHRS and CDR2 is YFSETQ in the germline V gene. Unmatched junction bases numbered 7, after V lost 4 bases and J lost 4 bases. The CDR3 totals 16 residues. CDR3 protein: CASSPTGTGGADTQYF. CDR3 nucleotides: TGCGCCAGCAGCCCTACCGGGACAGGGGGCGCAGATACGCAGTATTTT.